A selection of T cell receptor beta chains follows, all from one sample in a study of blood T cell repertoires in COVID-19. Some clones are missing from TCRdb's copy, which holds only in-frame ones; the method was immunoSEQ multiplex PCR. In the table there are nearly 95,000 clones, 90% of which are singletons. Sequencing used peripheral blood. The receptors derive from a human donor with active COVID-19. The donor label of this sample is uncertain. Each CDR3 is given with its conserved first and last residue. D genes are given only for firm matches. Some rows mark clone size as missing; the rest say once, few, many or name a class of expanded clone.

>.|.|TRBJ2-3|TRBV5-5
CASSFLTPGPWGADTQYF
TGTGCCAGCAGCTTTCTCACCCCCGGACCTTGGGGAGCAGATACGCAGTATTTT
>TRBD1|once|TRBJ1-1|TRBV5-1
CASSQQGSGMNTEAFF
TGCGCCAGCAGCCAACAGGGGTCGGGCATGAACACTGAAGCTTTCTTT
>.|.|TRBJ2-7|TRBV4-1
CASSAATVGYEQYF
TGCGCCAGCAGCGCCGCGACAGTTGGCTACGAGCAGTACTTC
>.|.|TRBJ2-3|TRBV5-1
CASQEQGTASDTQYF
TGCGCCAGCCAAGAGCAGGGGACGGCTTCAGATACGCAGTATTTT
>TRBD2|.|TRBJ2-5|TRBV24-1
CATSDGGSGAQETQYF
TGTGCCACCAGTGACGGGGGTAGCGGGGCCCAAGAGACCCAGTACTTC
>TRBD1|.|TRBJ1-2|TRBV11-2
CASSPIRGAAPNYGYTF
TGTGCCAGCAGCCCAATCAGGGGGGCGGCTCCTAACTATGGCTACACCTTC
>.|.|TRBJ2-7|TRBV29-1
CSVVSPPYEQYF
TGCAGCGTTGTTTCTCCCCCCTACGAGCAGTACTTC
>TRBD1|.|TRBJ1-5|TRBV27
CASSLRQGDGQPQHF
TGTGCCAGCAGTCTCAGACAGGGAGATGGTCAGCCCCAGCATTTT
>.|.|TRBJ1-1|TRBV3-1/TRBV3-2
CASSARRGTRNTEAFF
TGTGCCAGCAGCGCTCGAAGGGGGACACGTAACACTGAAGCTTTCTTT
>.|.|TRBJ1-5|TRBV9
CASSVGPPNGSRNQPQHF
TGTGCCAGCAGCGTAGGCCCCCCGAACGGGTCGAGGAATCAGCCCCAGCATTTT
>.|.|TRBJ1-2|TRBV5-4
CASSLDPDRSNYGYTF
TGTGCCAGCAGCTTGGACCCGGACAGATCTAACTATGGCTACACCTTC
>.|.|TRBJ1-6|TRBV5-1
CASSLLGLGRGGSGFRSPLHF
TGCGCCAGCAGCTTGTTAGGATTAGGCAGGGGCGGCTCGGGGTTTCGATCACCCCTCCACTTT
>.|.|TRBJ1-5|TRBV2
CASSRGAFNSNQPQHF
TGTGCCAGCAGTCGGGGGGCGTTTAATAGCAATCAGCCCCAGCATTTT
>TRBD2|.|TRBJ2-3|TRBV28
CASSFGGGAINTQYF
TGTGCCAGCAGTTTTGGCGGGGGGGCGATCAATACGCAGTATTTT
>TRBD1|.|TRBJ1-4|TRBV7-9
CASTLGTGGVGNEKLFF
TGTGCCAGCACCTTAGGGACAGGGGGCGTGGGAAATGAAAAACTGTTTTTT
>.|.|TRBJ1-5|TRBV19
CASTEASNQPQHF
TGTGCCAGTACAGAAGCGAGCAATCAGCCCCAGCATTTT
>TRBD1|once|TRBJ2-6|TRBV2
CASSRTGVKGANVLTF
TGTGCCAGCAGCCGCACAGGGGTGAAAGGGGCCAACGTCCTGACTTTC
>.|few|TRBJ2-2|TRBV11-2
CASSPLDIGELFF
TGTGCCAGCAGCCCTTTGGACATCGGGGAGCTGTTTTTT
>.|.|TRBJ2-7|TRBV20-1
CSAGVRAGSYEQYF
TGCAGTGCTGGTGTAAGGGCGGGCTCCTACGAGCAGTACTTC
>TRBD2|.|TRBJ2-3|TRBV10-3
CAISNSGGGPDTQYF
TGTGCCATCAGTAATAGCGGGGGTGGGCCAGATACGCAGTATTTT
>TRBD1|once|TRBJ1-6|TRBV15
CATSRHRGRNSPLHF
TGTGCCACCAGCAGACACAGGGGACGGAATTCACCCCTCCACTTT
>.|.|TRBJ1-3|TRBV6-6
CASSYKDSSGNTIYF
TGTGCCAGCAGTTATAAAGACAGCTCTGGAAACACCATATATTTT
>.|.|TRBJ2-2|TRBV6-5
CASTSPNTGELFF
TGTGCCAGCACTAGCCCGAACACCGGGGAGCTGTTTTTT
>.|.|TRBJ2-1|TRBV28
CASSLPGREEFF
TGTGCCAGCAGTTTACCCGGCAGGGAGGAGTTCTTC
>TRBD2|.|TRBJ2-7|TRBV4-3
CASSQASGGLAYEQYF
TGCGCCAGCAGCCAAGCTAGCGGGGGACTGGCCTACGAGCAGTACTTC
>.|.|TRBJ1-1|TRBV28
CASSLEGAEAFF
TGTGCCAGCAGTTTAGAGGGGGCTGAAGCTTTCTTT
>.|.|TRBJ1-1|TRBV27
CASVNRVGDEAFF
TGTGCCAGCGTTAACAGGGTCGGCGATGAAGCTTTCTTT
>.|.|TRBJ2-1|TRBV6-5
CASSTGTYYNEQFF
TGTGCCAGCAGTACCGGGACTTATTACAATGAGCAGTTCTTC
>.|.|TRBJ1-2|TRBV4-2
CASSQGDLRQGRYGYTF
TGTGCCAGCAGCCAGGGGGACCTGCGGCAGGGGCGCTATGGCTACACCTTC
>.|.|TRBJ2-3|TRBV6-6
CASSYSRTNTDTQYF
TGTGCCAGCAGTTACTCAAGGACTAACACAGATACGCAGTATTTT
>.|.|TRBJ1-5|TRBV20-1
CSASIRARGDQPQHF
TGCAGTGCTAGTATAAGGGCCCGGGGGGATCAGCCCCAGCATTTT